A selection of T cell receptor beta chains follows, all from one sample in a study of blood T cell repertoires in COVID-19. The method was immunoSEQ multiplex PCR; TCRdb's version includes in-frame clones alone and lacks a portion of them. This table holds about 15,000 clones, 75% to 90% found once. The sequenced sample was peripheral blood. These receptors were collected from a man aged 45-60 years with active COVID-19. The CDR3 runs from the conserved cysteine through the conserved F or W. Fields, in order: CDR3 protein, J gene, V gene.

CASSLGVGGDYEQYF,TRBJ2-7,TRBV5-1
CASSLWGQGDSNQPQHF,TRBJ1-5,TRBV28
CASSRRGTGNTGELFF,TRBJ2-2,TRBV7-9
CASRTSGSNRNEQYF,TRBJ2-7,TRBV2
CASSRDDRVIPGTEAFF,TRBJ1-1,TRBV27
CASRRLAGGSGEQYF,TRBJ2-7,TRBV4-1
CATEGGAGCQPQHF,TRBJ1-5,TRBV23-1
CASSFLAGGRSEQFF,TRBJ2-1,TRBV6-2/TRBV6-3
CASSPGTMISYEQYF,TRBJ2-7,TRBV6-5
CASSVTGTGTDSPLHF,TRBJ1-6,TRBV9
CASSSQGHLNTEAFF,TRBJ1-1,TRBV5-4
CASSPSLNEQFF,TRBJ2-1,TRBV18
CATQIAGSGGEQFF,TRBJ2-1,TRBV24-1
CASSASRALGELFF,TRBJ2-2,TRBV2
CASSSNRLRDRVTDTQYF,TRBJ2-3,TRBV5-6
CASSLMVGDRAQGYTF,TRBJ1-2,TRBV28
CASSPPGSQNEQFF,TRBJ2-1,TRBV18
CAISDPLAGGSDEQFF,TRBJ2-1,TRBV10-3
CASSFGSLNQPQHF,TRBJ1-5,TRBV5-6
CASSQGGDRRCNQPQHF,TRBJ1-5,TRBV3-1/TRBV3-2
CASSMDSEAFF,TRBJ1-1,TRBV19
CASSPDKSTSGSRDTQYF,TRBJ2-3,TRBV5-4
CASSLYAGNEQFF,TRBJ2-1,TRBV7-9
CASSLLGSGNTIYF,TRBJ1-3,TRBV5-8
CASSPGHYNEQFF,TRBJ2-1,TRBV3-1/TRBV3-2
CASSPGTGGLNGYTF,TRBJ1-2,TRBV18
CASSQDVLAVQVDTQYF,TRBJ2-3,TRBV4-1
CASSLDRGNTEAFF,TRBJ1-1,TRBV5-4
CASSELSRTGELFF,TRBJ2-2,TRBV10-2
CASSNTGQASRRGYTF,TRBJ1-2,TRBV6-2/TRBV6-3
CASSLGTGGLKTTIYF,TRBJ1-3,TRBV5-1
CASSVGAFSTDTQYF,TRBJ2-3,TRBV25-1
CASSQDTTGSHPYEQYF,TRBJ2-7,TRBV4-1
CASSLSHQNSDEQFF,TRBJ2-1,TRBV7-3
CASSLTGDNEQFF,TRBJ2-1,TRBV7-2
CASSYRVGQPENEQYF,TRBJ2-7,TRBV6-6
CASSEARGTSGRAQGSYEQYF,TRBJ2-7,TRBV2
CASRLDRPNSPLHF,TRBJ1-6,TRBV28